The 18 T cell receptor beta chains given below trace back to one sample, sequenced in a study of T-cell memory formation after mild COVID-19. In TCRdb, the 5' RACE reads were re-called with MiXCR into one record per CDR3 protein. Among about 620,000 distinct CDR3 sequences listed, more than 15% were seen once. Sequenced input: PBMCs or a T cell subset sorted from them (not recorded which). The receptor source for this set is an adult woman who had mild COVID-19 (a few samples of this study predate the infection). Cell type and time point are not known.

The rearrangement joins TRBV7-9 to TRBJ2-4; 9 bases match TRBD1. Germline lookup yields CDR1 SEHNR and CDR2 FQNEAQ (reference sequence). V shed 0 bases, J shed 1 base, and the junction held 13 bases outside the gene matches. CDR3 length equals 20 residues. CDR3 in amino acids: CASSLAYPGQGPAAKNIQYF. CDR3 nucleotide sequence: TGTGCCAGCAGCTTAGCCTACCCGGGACAGGGACCCGCTGCCAAAAACATTCAGTACTTC.

The chain combines TRBV5-5 with TRBJ1-5, with 9 bases lining up with TRBD1. CDR3 length: 15 residues. In germline, CDR1 is SGHKS, CDR2 YYEKEE (reference sequence). J was trimmed by 7 bases and V by 3 bases; bases with no gene match: 8. The CDR3 reads CASSSETGGRQPQHF. Here the CDR3 DNA reads TGTGCCAGCAGCTCGGAGACAGGGGGGCGGCAGCCCCAGCATTTT.

This sequence joins TRBV6-6 and TRBJ2-3, with D maybe TRBD1 (5 bases). The CDR3 spans 15 residues. The V gene lost 7 bases and the J gene lost 6 bases, with 20 bases spanning the gap. Germline V gives CDR1 MNHNY, CDR2 SVGAGI (reference sequence). The CDR3: CASIAPGHPRDTQYF. In nucleotides, the CDR3 is TGTGCCAGCATCGCGCCCGGACACCCCCGGGATACGCAGTATTTT.

The chain joins TRBV4-2 to TRBJ2-1, with unresolved D. Between the trimmed V and J ends, which lost 4 bases and 9 bases, there was a span of 16 bases. The V gene's germline CDR1 is LGHNA and CDR2 YNFKEQ. This CDR3 contains 14 residues. The CDR3 DNA follows: TGTGCCAGCAGCCCTGGCTTGTACGCTGGTGAGCAGTTCTTC. This sequence encodes CASSPGLYAGEQFF.

The rearrangement links TRBV11-2 to TRBJ2-7; TRBD1 matches at 11 bases. This CDR3 is built from 15 residues. Germline V CDR1 and CDR2: SGHAT, FQNNGV. J was trimmed by 4 bases and V by 3 bases; bases with no gene match: 5. CDR3 sequence (DNA): TGTGCCAGCAGCTTGCCTGGACAGGGGGCGTACGAGCAGTACTTC. Its protein product is CASSLPGQGAYEQYF.

The V gene is TRBV20-1, the J gene TRBJ1-2; TRBD1 agrees at 11 bases. This CDR3 spans 15 amino acids. J gave up 6 bases and V 3 bases, and 9 bases lay outside the gene matches. Germline CDR1 is DFQATT and CDR2 is SNEGSKA (reference sequence). CDR3 sequence (DNA): TGCAGTGCTAGGGCCAGTGGACAGGGGGCAAATGGCTACACCTTC. Protein sequence: CSARASGQGANGYTF.

In this sample, this clonotype turned up a few times. The rearrangement joins TRBV15 to TRBJ2-5; D is unresolved. From germline, CDR1 is LNHNV and CDR2 YYDKDF (reference sequence). Deletions cut 0 bases from V and 5 bases from J, with 13 bases between. The length of the CDR3 is 15 residues. The CDR3 nucleotides are TGTGCCACCAGCAGAGATCCGGCCGGGTGGGAGACCCAGTACTTC. This codes for CATSRDPAGWETQYF.

The chain recombines TRBV5-1 with TRBJ2-1, with TRBD2 as a possible D gene (6 bases). The CDR3 length is 13 residues. V was clipped by 0 bases and J by 8 bases, with 9 bases between them. Germline CDR1 SGHRS, CDR2 YFSETQ. CDR3 region: CASSLGGEDEQFF. CDR3 in DNA: TGCGCCAGCAGCTTGGGCGGGGAGGATGAGCAGTTCTTC.

This clonotype was seen only a few times. The chain recombines TRBV27 with TRBJ2-7, with TRBD2 matching over 12 bases. The CDR3 has 15 amino acids. Germline V lookup: CDR1 MNHEY, CDR2 SMNVEV (reference sequence). The ends lost 6 bases at V and 0 bases at J; junction bases unmatched: 3. The chain's CDR3 is CASRILAGGSYEQYF. The CDR3 region has the DNA TGTGCCAGCAGGATACTAGCGGGGGGCTCCTACGAGCAGTACTTC.

This chain links TRBV2 with TRBJ1-1; the D is unclear. CDR3 length: 11 amino acids. Per the germline V gene, CDR1 is SNHLY and CDR2 is FYNNEI. The V end lost 4 bases, the J end lost 6 bases, and 6 bases lay between the germline ends. CDR3 region: CASSGGPEAFF. CDR3 nucleotide sequence: TGTGCCAGCAGTGGAGGGCCTGAAGCTTTCTTT.

This clonotype has a handful of counts. V usage is TRBV7-9 and J usage is TRBJ2-7; TRBD2 agrees at 8 bases. The CDR3 spans 15 residues. V shed 4 bases, J shed 5 bases, and the junction held 10 bases outside the gene matches. The germline V gene has CDR1 SEHNR and CDR2 FQNEAQ (reference sequence). The DNA of the CDR3 is TGTGCCAGCAGCTCCAGACTAGCGCGCGTCGACGAGCAGTACTTC. It yields the protein CASSSRLARVDEQYF.

The rearrangement joins TRBV30 to TRBJ2-5; D possibly corresponds to TRBD2 (6 bases). Trimming took 3 bases from V and 2 from J, leaving 13 bases between them. This CDR3 contains 14 residues. Germline assignment: CDR1 GTSNPN and CDR2 SVGIG (reference sequence). The CDR3 spells CAWSLVSGQETQYF. The CDR3, as DNA: TGTGCCTGGAGCCTTGTTAGCGGACAAGAGACCCAGTACTTC.

The table lists this clonotype with many counts. The rearrangement joins TRBV2 to TRBJ2-5; D is undetermined. CDR1 and CDR2 (germline): SNHLY, FYNNEI. The CDR3 runs to 12 residues. V was cut by 6 bases and J by 2 bases, with 7 bases left in between. The CDR3, as DNA: TGTGCCAGCAGGACCTGGCAAGAGACCCAGTACTTC. As protein: CASRTWQETQYF.

This clonotype has only a few counts. The rearrangement links TRBV12-3 or TRBV12-4 to TRBJ2-3; TRBD2 matches at 7 bases. J was trimmed by 8 bases and V by 5 bases; bases with no gene match: 7. The CDR3 consists of 13 residues. The CDR3 sequence: CASSTTWGGTQYF. CDR3 coding DNA: TGTGCCAGCAGTACCACTTGGGGGGGTACGCAGTATTTT.

This clonotype appeared a few times. The chain couples TRBV7-9 to TRBJ2-2, with D hard to call. Germline CDR1 and CDR2: SEHNR and FQNEAQ (reference sequence). V was shortened by 1 base and J by 6 bases, with 12 bases between the two germline ends. CDR3 size: 15 residues. CDR3 sequence (DNA): TGTGCCAGCAGCTTAGTCGCCCGGAAAGCCGGGGAGCTGTTTTTT. This encodes CASSLVARKAGELFF.

The chain links TRBV7-8 to TRBJ2-1, with D tentatively TRBD2 (6 bases). Germline CDR1 SGHVS, CDR2 FQNEAQ. Trimming shortened V by 5 bases and J by 2 bases, and 13 bases separated the two germline ends. This CDR3 is 15 amino acids long. As DNA, the CDR3 is TGTGCCAGCAGCCATCAGCGGGTCCCCTACAATGAGCAGTTCTTC. Amino acid sequence: CASSHQRVPYNEQFF.

The chain links TRBV19 to TRBJ2-2; possible D gene TRBD2, 7 bases. V dropped 7 bases and J dropped 7 bases, with 19 bases sitting between them. The germline CDR1 and CDR2 sequences are LNHDA and SQIVND (reference sequence). The CDR3 sequence is 15 residues long. The CDR3: CASTRGGKTGGELFF. The CDR3 DNA follows: TGTGCCAGTACCCGGGGAGGGAAGACAGGCGGGGAGCTGTTTTTT.

Concerning this clonotype: This may be a read error, as it is one base from a much larger clone. V gene TRBV9 combines with J gene TRBJ2-3; D perhaps matches TRBD2 (6 bases). The CDR3 is made up of 15 amino acids. Trimming took 4 bases from V and 0 from J, leaving 12 bases between them. Germline loops: CDR1 SGDLS, CDR2 YYNGEE. The CDR3 nucleotides are TGTGCCAGCAGCTTTTTCGGGAGTAGCACAGATACGCAGTATTTT. This sequence encodes CASSFFGSSTDTQYF.